These T cell receptor beta chains were read from a single sample in a study of CD8+ T cells in alopecia areata. TCRdb keeps only in-frame clones here, not all; method: immunoSEQ multiplex PCR. The top ten clones hold 1.2% of a sample with a few hundred thousand clones, less than 80% of them seen once. The sample in question was CD4+ T cells sorted from blood, obtained at week 0. These receptor sequences come from a human donor with alopecia areata. Both conserved end residues are part of each CDR3. The D gene is left open where the match is weak. Clone size, where shown, is once, few, many, or a class for clones that have expanded.

CDR3nt | CDR3aa | d_gene | abundance | j_gene | v_gene
TGTGCCATCAGTGGAGGGCGTGAGCAGTACTTC | CAISGGREQYF | . | . | TRBJ2-7 | TRBV10-3
TGTGCCTGGGGACTAATCGAAGAGACCCAGTACTTC | CAWGLIEETQYF | . | . | TRBJ2-5 | TRBV30
TGTGCCTGTCGGGGACAGCCCACAGATACGCAGTATTTT | CACRGQPTDTQYF | TRBD1 | . | TRBJ2-3 | TRBV30
TGCAGCGTTCGTCACGGGCGGGACACAGATACGCAGTATTTT | CSVRHGRDTDTQYF | . | . | TRBJ2-3 | TRBV29-1
TGTGCCAGCTCACTTCGGGGCTACGAGACCCAGTACTTC | CASSLRGYETQYF | . | . | TRBJ2-5 | TRBV18
TGTGCCAGCAGTGCCGGCCCAGGGACCTACGAGCAGTACTTC | CASSAGPGTYEQYF | . | few | TRBJ2-7 | TRBV5-6
TGTGCCAGTAATTGGGGTGGGACTGATTACAATGAGCAGTTCTTC | CASNWGGTDYNEQFF | . | few | TRBJ2-1 | TRBV19
TGCGCCAGCAGCCTTAATTCCCCAGAGACCCAGTACTTC | CASSLNSPETQYF | . | . | TRBJ2-5 | TRBV4-1
TGCGCCAGCAGCCAAGTTGCAGGGCCAAATTCACCCCTCCACTTT | CASSQVAGPNSPLHF | . | once | TRBJ1-6 | TRBV4-3
TGTGCCAGCAGCTTAGGAGGTGCGGATCAGCCCCAGCATTTT | CASSLGGADQPQHF | . | . | TRBJ1-5 | TRBV7-2
TGTGCCAGCAGCGTAGTGGCCACCGGGGAGCTGTTTTTT | CASSVVATGELFF | . | . | TRBJ2-2 | TRBV9
TGTGCCATAAGCGGGGGGGGCACAGATACGCAGTATTTT | CAISGGGTDTQYF | TRBD2 | few | TRBJ2-3 | TRBV27
TGCAGCACTGACCTCGGGAGGGGCGGTGAGACCCAGTACTTC | CSTDLGRGGETQYF | TRBD2 | . | TRBJ2-5 | TRBV29-1
TGTGCCAGCAGTAGAGCGGCAAACTACGAGCAGTACTTC | CASSRAANYEQYF | . | few | TRBJ2-7 | TRBV6-1
TGTGCCAGCAGTGCGGGCGGTACTAATGAAAAACTGTTTTTT | CASSAGGTNEKLFF | . | . | TRBJ1-4 | TRBV25-1
TGTGCCAGCAGCCCCCAGAGGGGCGGGGAAAACATTCAGTACTTC | CASSPQRGGENIQYF | . | . | TRBJ2-4 | TRBV9
TGTGCCAGCAGCTTAAATCGCTACGAGCAGTACTTC | CASSLNRYEQYF | . | . | TRBJ2-7 | TRBV7-9
TGTGCCAGTAGTGCTGCAGGCTCTGGGGCCAACGTCCTGACTTTC | CASSAAGSGANVLTF | . | few | TRBJ2-6 | TRBV19
TGTGCCTGGAGTGTGTCTCCAACATTAGGAGATACGCAGTATTTT | CAWSVSPTLGDTQYF | . | . | TRBJ2-3 | TRBV30
TGCAGCGTTGAACAGGGGCGACGGGAGACCCAGTACTTC | CSVEQGRRETQYF | . | . | TRBJ2-5 | TRBV29-1
TGTGCCTGGAACCGGGGCTCAACTAATGAAAAACTGTTTTTT | CAWNRGSTNEKLFF | . | . | TRBJ1-4 | TRBV30
TGCAGCGTTGAGGACGGGGGGGAAACTAGCACAGATACGCAGTATTTT | CSVEDGGETSTDTQYF | TRBD2 | . | TRBJ2-3 | TRBV29-1
TGTGCCACCGTCGTCCGGGGGCGACAAGAGACCCAGTACTTC | CATVVRGRQETQYF | . | few | TRBJ2-5 | TRBV6-5
TGTGCCTGGAGAGGGCCGGGACCGAGATTAGGGCAGTTCTTC | CAWRGPGPRLGQFF | . | . | TRBJ2-1 | TRBV30
TGTGCCAGCAACTACAGGGAGGAGCAGCCCCAGCATTTT | CASNYREEQPQHF | . | . | TRBJ1-5 | TRBV2
TGTGCCAGCAGCCATCGGGCCTTCTCCTACGAGCAGTACTTC | CASSHRAFSYEQYF | . | . | TRBJ2-7 | TRBV11-2
TGCGCCAGCAGCCGGCAAACAGGGAACTACGAGCAGTACTTC | CASSRQTGNYEQYF | . | . | TRBJ2-7 | TRBV4-3
TGTGCCAGCAGTGCACAATTCCCAGATACGCAGTATTTT | CASSAQFPDTQYF | . | . | TRBJ2-3 | TRBV25-1
TGTGCCACCTCGACCGGGCTAGCGGTATCCTACGAGCAGTACTTC | CATSTGLAVSYEQYF | TRBD2 | once | TRBJ2-7 | TRBV15
TGCGCCAGCAGCTTGGAACAGGGGGCCTATGGAAACACCATATATTTT | CASSLEQGAYGNTIYF | TRBD1 | few | TRBJ1-3 | TRBV5-1
TGTGCCACCAGCAGAGAACAGGGACGATACAATGAGCAGTTCTTC | CATSREQGRYNEQFF | . | once | TRBJ2-1 | TRBV15
TGTGCCAGCAGCGTAGGACAGGGGGTCTACGAGCAGTACTTC | CASSVGQGVYEQYF | TRBD1 | few | TRBJ2-7 | TRBV9
TGTGCCAGCAGTTTCTTGGGTCAGCCCCAGCATTTT | CASSFLGQPQHF | . | . | TRBJ1-5 | TRBV6-5
TGTGCCAGCAGCTCAGGGCTCACGGGTCAGGTCCAGTACTTC | CASSSGLTGQVQYF | . | once | TRBJ2-5 | TRBV5-6
TGTGCCAGCAGCCCCATAGGGGGCGACACTGAAGCTTTCTTT | CASSPIGGDTEAFF | TRBD1 | . | TRBJ1-1 | TRBV6-5
TGTGCCAGCAGCCCCCCGGGCGGGGGGGGCACAGATACGCAGTATTTT | CASSPPGGGGTDTQYF | TRBD2 | . | TRBJ2-3 | TRBV5-8
TGTGCCAGCAGTTTAAGAAGCAATCAGCCCCAGCATTTT | CASSLRSNQPQHF | . | . | TRBJ1-5 | TRBV27
TGCAGCGTTGTATGGGACAGGGGATACACCTTC | CSVVWDRGYTF | TRBD1 | once | TRBJ1-2 | TRBV29-1
TGTGCCTGGAGTGTACGGAGGTTAGATGAAAAACTGTTTTTT | CAWSVRRLDEKLFF | . | . | TRBJ1-4 | TRBV30
TGTGCCAGTAGTATCTCCGTGAGGAACATTCAGTACTTC | CASSISVRNIQYF | . | few | TRBJ2-4 | TRBV19
TGTGCCAGTAGTATCGAAGCGTACCAAGAGACCCAGTACTTC | CASSIEAYQETQYF | . | . | TRBJ2-5 | TRBV19
TGTGCCAGCAGCTTAGCGAGGACAGGGGGAATCTACAATGAGCAGTTCTTC | CASSLARTGGIYNEQFF | TRBD1 | . | TRBJ2-1 | TRBV7-9
TGCAGCGTTGAAGATCTCAGCCCGCGGACAGGGTGGACGCAGTATTTT | CSVEDLSPRTGWTQYF | TRBD1 | . | TRBJ2-3 | TRBV29-1
TGTGCCAGCAGCCCCCGGGGTCCCGACTCCTATGGCTACACCTTC | CASSPRGPDSYGYTF | . | . | TRBJ1-2 | TRBV4-2
TGCAGCGTGGCCGGGACTAGCGGGGGCACAGATACGCAGTATTTT | CSVAGTSGGTDTQYF | TRBD2 | once | TRBJ2-3 | TRBV29-1
TGTGCCAGCAGCGTAGGGGGGGCGGTGAACACTGAAGCTTTCTTT | CASSVGGAVNTEAFF | . | . | TRBJ1-1 | TRBV9
TGTGCCAGCAGTTACTGGTCAGGGGAGAACAATGAGCAGTTCTTC | CASSYWSGENNEQFF | . | few | TRBJ2-1 | TRBV6-5
TGTGCCTGGGGAACCGGAGTAGCGGGGGGGGCAGATACGCAGTATTTT | CAWGTGVAGGADTQYF | TRBD2 | . | TRBJ2-3 | TRBV30
TGTGCCAGCAGCTCCCCCGTCACAACCACTTACAATGAGCAGTTCTTC | CASSSPVTTTYNEQFF | . | few | TRBJ2-1 | TRBV7-9
TGTGCCTGGAGCGGAGCGGTCCTCACAGATACGCAGTATTTT | CAWSGAVLTDTQYF | . | once | TRBJ2-3 | TRBV30
TGCAGCGTCGACTCTGGGGCCAACGTCCTGACTTTC | CSVDSGANVLTF | . | few | TRBJ2-6 | TRBV29-1
TGTGCCAGCAGCGTAGCTCTTGGTCTGAGGGGAAACTATGGCTACACCTTC | CASSVALGLRGNYGYTF | . | once | TRBJ1-2 | TRBV9
TGTGCCAACCCCAGGGACCGGGCCTCACCCCTCCACTTT | CANPRDRASPLHF | . | . | TRBJ1-6 | TRBV2
TGTGCCAGCAACTCCGGGACAGGCGACGAGCAGTACTTC | CASNSGTGDEQYF | TRBD1 | . | TRBJ2-7 | TRBV2